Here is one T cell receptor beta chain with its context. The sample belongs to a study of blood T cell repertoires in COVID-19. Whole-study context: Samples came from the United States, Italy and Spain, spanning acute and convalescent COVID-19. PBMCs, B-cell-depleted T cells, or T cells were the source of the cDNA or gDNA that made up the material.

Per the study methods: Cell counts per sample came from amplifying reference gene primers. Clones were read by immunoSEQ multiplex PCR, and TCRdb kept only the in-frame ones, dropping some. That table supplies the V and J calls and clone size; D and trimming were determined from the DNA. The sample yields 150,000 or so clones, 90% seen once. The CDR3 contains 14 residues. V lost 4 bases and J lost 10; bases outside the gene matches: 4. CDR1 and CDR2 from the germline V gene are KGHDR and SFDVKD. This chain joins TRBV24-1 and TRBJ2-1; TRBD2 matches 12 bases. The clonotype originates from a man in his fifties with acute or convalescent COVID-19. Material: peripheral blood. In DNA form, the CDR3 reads TGTGCCACCAGTGACCCCGGACTAGCGGGAGAGCAGTTCTTC. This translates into CATSDPGLAGEQFF.